The rows below give T cell receptor beta chains drawn from one sample of a study of T cells in Graves' hyperthyroidism and ophthalmopathy. TCRdb itself ran the multiplex PCR reads through MiXCR, one entry per CDR3 protein. The sample has roughly 840,000 distinct CDR3 sequences; approximately 40% are singletons. The source material was blood. Receptor source: a man younger than 30 with Graves' hyperthyroidism. The CDR3 runs from the conserved cysteine through the conserved F or W. The order of the fields is J gene, clone size, D gene, V gene, CDR3 DNA, CDR3 protein. A D gene is named only where the DNA matches it firmly. Clone size, where shown, is once, few, many, or a class for clones that have expanded.

J: TRBJ2-5; size: .; D: TRBD2; V: TRBV10-2; DNA: TGTGCCAGCAGTTTGGAACCGGGACTAGGTACCTCCGGGGAGACCCAGTACTTC; CDR3: CASSLEPGLGTSGETQYF
J: TRBJ1-4; size: few; D: .; V: TRBV12-3/TRBV12-4; DNA: TGTGCCAGTCAGCCCGCAGGAGCAACTAATGAAAAACTGTTTTTT; CDR3: CASQPAGATNEKLFF
J: TRBJ2-7; size: many; D: .; V: TRBV10-2; DNA: TGCGCCAGCATTGACGGGGGTCTAGGCGAGCAGTACTTC; CDR3: CASIDGGLGEQYF
J: TRBJ1-1; size: .; D: .; V: TRBV12-3/TRBV12-4; DNA: TGTGCCAGCAGTTTACCAGCCGATAGGGTGAACACTGAAGCTTTCTTT; CDR3: CASSLPADRVNTEAFF
J: TRBJ1-1; size: .; D: .; V: TRBV9; DNA: TGTGCCAGCAGCGGATACGGGAACACTGAAGCTTTCTTT; CDR3: CASSGYGNTEAFF
J: TRBJ1-2; size: .; D: TRBD1; V: TRBV10-1; DNA: TGCGCCAGCAGTGTGGACAGGTTCTATGGCTACACCTTC; CDR3: CASSVDRFYGYTF
J: TRBJ1-3; size: many; D: .; V: TRBV2; DNA: TGTGCCAGCAGTGACCGGGGAAACACCATATATTTT; CDR3: CASSDRGNTIYF
J: TRBJ2-2; size: .; D: .; V: TRBV5-1; DNA: TGCGCCAGCAGCTTGGAAGGCCGCCCCGGGGAGCTGTTTTTT; CDR3: CASSLEGRPGELFF
J: TRBJ2-7; size: few; D: TRBD2; V: TRBV14; DNA: TGTGCCAGCAGCCAAGGACTAGCGGGAGGGCCATTTCACGAGCAGTACTTC; CDR3: CASSQGLAGGPFHEQYF
J: TRBJ2-7; size: .; D: .; V: TRBV7-2; DNA: TGTGCCAGCAGCCCTGCCGCCGGCAGGGGAACCTACGAGCAGTACTTC; CDR3: CASSPAAGRGTYEQYF
J: TRBJ2-7; size: few; D: TRBD1; V: TRBV7-2; DNA: TGTGCCAGCAGTCAACAGGGGGCCATCGACGAGCAGTACTTC; CDR3: CASSQQGAIDEQYF
J: TRBJ1-1; size: .; D: .; V: TRBV5-1; DNA: TGCGCCAGCAAAGGACACCTGAACACTGAAGCTTTCTTT; CDR3: CASKGHLNTEAFF
J: TRBJ2-6; size: .; D: .; V: TRBV19; DNA: TGTGCCAGTAGCATGGCGATCGCTGGGGCCAACGTCCTGACTTTC; CDR3: CASSMAIAGANVLTF
J: TRBJ1-1; size: few; D: .; V: TRBV5-1; DNA: TGTGCCAGCAGTATTACGACAGCTATGAACACTGAAGCTTTCTTT; CDR3: CASSITTAMNTEAFF
J: TRBJ2-5; size: .; D: TRBD2; V: TRBV19; DNA: TGCGCCAGTAGTAGCTCGACTAGCGGGGGGGCCTTGGAGACCCAGTACTTC; CDR3: CASSSSTSGGALETQYF
J: TRBJ2-3; size: .; D: .; V: TRBV7-9; DNA: TGCGCCAGCAGCCAAGTAGGGGTAACGGATACGCAGTATTTT; CDR3: CASSQVGVTDTQYF
J: TRBJ2-2; size: .; D: .; V: TRBV5-1; DNA: TGCGCCAGCAGCCTGGGATATAACACCGGGGAGCTGTTTTTT; CDR3: CASSLGYNTGELFF
J: TRBJ1-3; size: .; D: TRBD1; V: TRBV7-6; DNA: TGTGCCAGCAGCAGCCGATGGCAGGGGGCTGGAAACACCATATATTTT; CDR3: CASSSRWQGAGNTIYF
J: TRBJ1-2; size: .; D: TRBD1; V: TRBV7-6; DNA: TGTGCCAGCAGTGATGCTGGACAGGGGAAAGGCTACACCTTC; CDR3: CASSDAGQGKGYTF
J: TRBJ1-1; size: many; D: TRBD1; V: TRBV29-1; DNA: TGCAGCGGGGACAGTTCGGCTGCGAAGTCAGGCGGCACTGAAGCTTTCTTT; CDR3: CSGDSSAAKSGGTEAFF
J: TRBJ2-7; size: many; D: .; V: TRBV15; DNA: TGTGCCACCAGCAGAGGAGTCTACGAGCAGTACTTC; CDR3: CATSRGVYEQYF
J: TRBJ2-7; size: .; D: TRBD2; V: TRBV7-9; DNA: TGTGCCAGCAGCTTAGATCGGGACGGGAGGGCAATATTATGGCACGAGCAGTACTTC; CDR3: CASSLDRDGRAILWHEQYF
J: TRBJ2-2; size: few; D: .; V: TRBV6-5; DNA: TGTGCCAGCAGCGTACAGGGACCTGGCACCGGGGAGCTGTTTTTT; CDR3: CASSVQGPGTGELFF
J: TRBJ1-1; size: many; D: .; V: TRBV29-1; DNA: TGCAGCGTTCCCGTGAACACTGAAGCTTTCTTT; CDR3: CSVPVNTEAFF
J: TRBJ2-2; size: .; D: TRBD1; V: TRBV20-1; DNA: TGCAGTGCTAGAGCCTACGGACAGGGGATTGACACCGGGGAGCTGTTTTTT; CDR3: CSARAYGQGIDTGELFF
J: TRBJ1-5; size: .; D: .; V: TRBV15; DNA: TGTGCCACCAGCAGCTTAGGTTGGGAGACCCAGCATTTT; CDR3: CATSSLGWETQHF
J: TRBJ2-7; size: many; D: TRBD2; V: TRBV24-1; DNA: TGTGCCACCAGTGATTTACTAGCGGGAGACGAGCAGTACTTC; CDR3: CATSDLLAGDEQYF
J: TRBJ1-1; size: many; D: .; V: TRBV7-9; DNA: TGTGCCAGCACCATGACATTGAACACTGAAGCTTTCTTT; CDR3: CASTMTLNTEAFF
J: TRBJ2-2; size: many; D: .; V: TRBV10-1; DNA: TGCGCCAGCAGTCGGGGAGCGGGCGGGGAGCTGTTTTTT; CDR3: CASSRGAGGELFF
J: TRBJ1-1; size: many; D: .; V: TRBV12-3/TRBV12-4; DNA: TGTGCCAGCAGTTCCTTCCTCGACACTGAAGCTTTCTTT; CDR3: CASSSFLDTEAFF
J: TRBJ1-5; size: .; D: TRBD1; V: TRBV7-2; DNA: TGTGCCAGCAGCTCCTCCGGTGGACAGGTTGGATTTAGCAATCAGCCCCAGCATTTT; CDR3: CASSSSGGQVGFSNQPQHF
J: TRBJ1-5; size: .; D: TRBD1; V: TRBV6-6; DNA: TGTGCCAGCAGGTTCCGGGACAGCATCCGGGGTCCTCAGCCCCAGCATTTT; CDR3: CASRFRDSIRGPQPQHF
J: TRBJ1-5; size: .; D: TRBD1; V: TRBV25-1; DNA: TGTGCCAGCAGAGGGACAGGGGGCCATCAGCCCCAGCATTTT; CDR3: CASRGTGGHQPQHF
J: TRBJ1-1; size: .; D: TRBD1; V: TRBV25-1; DNA: TGTGCCAGCTCACCCAACCTCGGGACAGCGAACACTGAAGCTTTCTTT; CDR3: CASSPNLGTANTEAFF
J: TRBJ2-5; size: many; D: .; V: TRBV7-7; DNA: TGTGCTAGCAGCGCCACATCCGGGACCCCAGGCGTGGAGACCCAGTACTTC; CDR3: CASSATSGTPGVETQYF
J: TRBJ2-2; size: many; D: .; V: TRBV25-1; DNA: TGTGCCAGCGCGACTGGAACCGGGGAGCTGTTTTTT; CDR3: CASATGTGELFF
J: TRBJ1-2; size: many; D: TRBD1; V: TRBV11-3; DNA: TGTGCCAGCAGCTTAACAGGGGAAACTGGCTACACCTTC; CDR3: CASSLTGETGYTF
J: TRBJ2-7; size: few; D: .; V: TRBV7-9; DNA: TGTGCCAGCAGCTTTGGCCCCGGGACGGATAGCTCCTACGAGCAGTACTTC; CDR3: CASSFGPGTDSSYEQYF
J: TRBJ2-2; size: few; D: .; V: TRBV7-9; DNA: TGTGCCAGCAGCTTAGATCCGGCCACCGGGGAGCTGTTTTTT; CDR3: CASSLDPATGELFF
J: TRBJ1-1; size: .; D: TRBD1; V: TRBV19; DNA: TGTGCCAGTGACAGGGGATGGAGCACTGAAGCTTTCTTT; CDR3: CASDRGWSTEAFF
J: TRBJ1-5; size: few; D: .; V: TRBV27; DNA: TGTGCCAGCAGTTCTCCGGCCGACCAGCATTTT; CDR3: CASSSPADQHF
J: TRBJ2-5; size: .; D: .; V: TRBV19; DNA: TGTGCCAGTAGTATCGGCGGGCAGTACCAAGAGACCCAGTACTTC; CDR3: CASSIGGQYQETQYF
J: TRBJ2-7; size: .; D: .; V: TRBV5-1; DNA: TGCGCCAGCAGCTTGGAGACAGACTCCTACGAGCAGTACTTC; CDR3: CASSLETDSYEQYF
J: TRBJ1-6; size: many; D: .; V: TRBV11-2; DNA: TGTGCCAGCAGCTTAGTAGCGGGGGTGGATTCACCCCTCCACTTT; CDR3: CASSLVAGVDSPLHF
J: TRBJ2-2; size: .; D: TRBD1; V: TRBV10-3; DNA: TGTGCCATCGGCACAGGGGACGGTCAGCCCCTCACCGGGGAGCTGTTTTTT; CDR3: CAIGTGDGQPLTGELFF
J: TRBJ2-3; size: .; D: TRBD2; V: TRBV15; DNA: TGTGCCACCAGCAGAGATGGACCGGGACTAGCGGGCACAGATACGCAGTATTTT; CDR3: CATSRDGPGLAGTDTQYF
J: TRBJ2-7; size: .; D: TRBD1; V: TRBV7-9; DNA: TGTGCCAGCAGCGTAGGGGGGACAGGGCTGGGAGAGCAGTACTTC; CDR3: CASSVGGTGLGEQYF
J: TRBJ2-6; size: few; D: TRBD1; V: TRBV10-3; DNA: TGTGCCATCAACGGACAGGGTAGCTCTGGGGCCAACGTCCTGACTTTC; CDR3: CAINGQGSSGANVLTF
J: TRBJ2-7; size: .; D: .; V: TRBV4-2; DNA: TGTGCCAGCAGCCGGGAAAGAGGGGCCTCCTACGAGCAGTACTTC; CDR3: CASSRERGASYEQYF
J: TRBJ1-5; size: many; D: TRBD1; V: TRBV9; DNA: TGTGCCAGCAGCGAGGAGACAGGGGAAAATCAGCCCCAGCATTTT; CDR3: CASSEETGENQPQHF
J: TRBJ2-7; size: .; D: .; V: TRBV7-9; DNA: TGTGCCAGCAGTTACGGGATCGGGGCCTACGAGCAGTACTTC; CDR3: CASSYGIGAYEQYF
J: TRBJ1-5; size: .; D: .; V: TRBV2; DNA: TGTGCCAGCAGTGAAGCTCGGCAGGGAGGTAATCAGCCCCAGCATTTT; CDR3: CASSEARQGGNQPQHF